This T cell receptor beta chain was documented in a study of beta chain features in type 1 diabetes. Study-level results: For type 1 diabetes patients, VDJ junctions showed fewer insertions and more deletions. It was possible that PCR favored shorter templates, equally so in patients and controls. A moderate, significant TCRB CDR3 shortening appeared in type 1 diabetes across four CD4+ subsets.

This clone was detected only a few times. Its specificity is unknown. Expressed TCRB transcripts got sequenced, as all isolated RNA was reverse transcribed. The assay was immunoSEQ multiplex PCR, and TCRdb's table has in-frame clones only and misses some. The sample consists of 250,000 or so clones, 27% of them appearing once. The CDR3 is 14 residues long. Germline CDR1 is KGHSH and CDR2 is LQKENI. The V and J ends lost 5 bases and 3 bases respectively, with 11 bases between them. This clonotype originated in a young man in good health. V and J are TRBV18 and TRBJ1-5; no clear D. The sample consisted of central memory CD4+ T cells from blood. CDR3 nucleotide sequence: TGTGCCAGCTCATTAGAAAGTTCCAATCAGCCCCAGCATTTT. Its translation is CASSLESSNQPQHF.